This TCR beta chain was captured in a study of cytomegalovirus exposure and HLA in healthy donors. 13 Jbeta primers and 60 Vbeta primers were used for the PCR. Profiled with immunoSEQ multiplex PCR; TCRdb holds only in-frame clones, not every one. This sample has approximately 190,000 clones, with around 83% found just once. The CDR3 spans 16 residues. V lost 5 bases to trimming and J lost 5 bases; unmatched junction nucleotides: 9. Germline CDR1 and CDR2: SSHAT and FNYEAQ (reference sequence). The V call is TRBV7-7, the J call TRBJ2-5; 12 positions match TRBD2. This TCR derives from a man in his forties or fifties in good health and CMV-seropositive. What was sequenced was PBMCs. The CDR3 protein is CASSVPGLAGSETQYF. CDR3 sequence (DNA): TGTGCCAGCAGCGTACCGGGACTAGCGGGTTCCGAGACCCAGTACTTC.